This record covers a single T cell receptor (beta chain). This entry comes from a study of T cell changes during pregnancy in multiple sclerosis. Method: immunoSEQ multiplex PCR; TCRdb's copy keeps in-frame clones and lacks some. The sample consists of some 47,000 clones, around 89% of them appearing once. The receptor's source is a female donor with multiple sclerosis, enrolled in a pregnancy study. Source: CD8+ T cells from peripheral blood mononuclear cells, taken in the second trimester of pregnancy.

The CDR3 reads CASSLWQGAPKTYGYTF. The CDR3 bases are TGTGCCAGCAGCTTGTGGCAGGGGGCACCTAAGACCTATGGCTACACCTTC. The genes are TRBV5-6 and TRBJ1-2; 8 nucleotides align to TRBD1. Germline V lookup: CDR1 SGHDT, CDR2 YYEEEE. The junction had 12 bases not matched to a gene; V was cut back by 1 base and J by 4 bases. The CDR3 has 17 residues.